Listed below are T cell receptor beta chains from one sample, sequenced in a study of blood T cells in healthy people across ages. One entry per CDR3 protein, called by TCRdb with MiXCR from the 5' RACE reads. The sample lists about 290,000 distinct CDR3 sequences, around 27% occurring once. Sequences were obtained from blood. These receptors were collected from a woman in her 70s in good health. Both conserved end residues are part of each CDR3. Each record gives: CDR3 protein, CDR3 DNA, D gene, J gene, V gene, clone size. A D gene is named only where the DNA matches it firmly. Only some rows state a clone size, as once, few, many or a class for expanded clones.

CDR3aa: CASSVPGVSPLHF
CDR3nt: TGTGCCAGCAGCGTCCCAGGGGTCTCACCCCTCCACTTT
d_gene: -
j_gene: TRBJ1-6
v_gene: TRBV9
abundance: -

CDR3aa: CSARVLGPRGNIQYF
CDR3nt: TGCAGTGCTAGAGTCTTGGGGCCCAGGGGAAACATTCAGTACTTC
d_gene: -
j_gene: TRBJ2-4
v_gene: TRBV20-1
abundance: -

CDR3aa: CASSSRGPGELFF
CDR3nt: TGTGCCAGCAGTTCAAGGGGACCCGGGGAGCTGTTTTTT
d_gene: -
j_gene: TRBJ2-2
v_gene: TRBV6-6
abundance: -

CDR3aa: CASRMNNYEQYF
CDR3nt: TGTGCCAGCAGGATGAATAACTACGAGCAGTACTTC
d_gene: -
j_gene: TRBJ2-7
v_gene: TRBV6-1
abundance: -

CDR3aa: CASSLAFSGGAGAQPQHF
CDR3nt: TGTGCCAGCAGCTTAGCGTTTTCGGGGGGCGCTGGGGCTCAGCCCCAGCATTTT
d_gene: -
j_gene: TRBJ1-5
v_gene: TRBV7-2
abundance: -

CDR3aa: CASSDRGAGGYTF
CDR3nt: TGTGCCAGTAGTGACAGGGGGGCTGGTGGCTACACCTTC
d_gene: TRBD1
j_gene: TRBJ1-2
v_gene: TRBV19
abundance: -

CDR3aa: CASSPPAAGPTDTQYF
CDR3nt: TGTGCCAGCAGTCCTCCGGCGGCGGGGCCCACAGATACGCAGTATTTT
d_gene: -
j_gene: TRBJ2-3
v_gene: TRBV6-5
abundance: -

CDR3aa: CASSDQAGISNEQFF
CDR3nt: TGTGCCAGCAGTGATCAGGCGGGCATCTCAAATGAGCAGTTCTTC
d_gene: -
j_gene: TRBJ2-1
v_gene: TRBV2
abundance: -

CDR3aa: CASSYGSSGRGEQFF
CDR3nt: TGTGCCAGCAGTTACGGGTCTAGCGGGAGGGGGGAGCAGTTCTTC
d_gene: TRBD2
j_gene: TRBJ2-1
v_gene: TRBV6-5
abundance: few

CDR3aa: CASSTAGTARARELFF
CDR3nt: TGTGCCAGCAGTACAGCCGGGACAGCCAGGGCCAGGGAGCTGTTTTTT
d_gene: TRBD1
j_gene: TRBJ2-2
v_gene: TRBV28
abundance: few

CDR3aa: CASTDTSETQYF
CDR3nt: TGTGCCAGCACCGATACTAGCGAGACCCAGTACTTC
d_gene: -
j_gene: TRBJ2-5
v_gene: TRBV28
abundance: few

CDR3aa: CASSPGLAGEQFF
CDR3nt: TGTGCCAGCTCACCAGGTCTAGCGGGAGAGCAGTTCTTC
d_gene: TRBD2
j_gene: TRBJ2-1
v_gene: TRBV18
abundance: -

CDR3aa: CASRKLDEQYF
CDR3nt: TGTGCCAGCAGAAAGCTTGACGAGCAGTACTTC
d_gene: -
j_gene: TRBJ2-7
v_gene: TRBV6-5
abundance: -

CDR3aa: CASRGLAGWGETQYF
CDR3nt: TGTGCCAGCAGAGGGCTAGCGGGATGGGGAGAGACCCAGTACTTC
d_gene: TRBD2
j_gene: TRBJ2-5
v_gene: TRBV11-2
abundance: -

CDR3aa: CATRGGGYINEQFF
CDR3nt: TGTGCCACTAGGGGGGGAGGTTACATAAATGAGCAGTTCTTC
d_gene: -
j_gene: TRBJ2-1
v_gene: TRBV27
abundance: -

CDR3aa: CASSQNTGLDWEQYF
CDR3nt: TGTGCCAGCAGCCAGAATACCGGACTAGACTGGGAGCAGTACTTC
d_gene: TRBD2
j_gene: TRBJ2-7
v_gene: TRBV7-2
abundance: few